This is a list of T cell receptor beta chains from one sample in a study of vaccination effects on CD4 cells after COVID-19. Repertoires were generated with immunoSEQ multiplex PCR, while TCRdb's copy carries only in-frame clones and drops some. Of under 70,000 clones listed, less than 80% are singletons. These receptors are not linked to any known antigen. This sample comprised CD4+ T cells from PBMCs cultured with HCoV-OC43 spike peptides, obtained before COVID-19 vaccination. These receptors all stem from a human donor who received a COVID-19 vaccine. Both conserved end residues are part of each CDR3. D genes are given only for firm matches. Size is stated for part of the rows, as once, few or many counts, or as a class when the clone is expanded.

j_gene | d_gene | abundance | v_gene | CDR3nt | CDR3aa
TRBJ2-3 | - | - | TRBV9 | TGTGCCAGCAGCGTTGCAGGGGTTGTTACAGATACGCAGTATTTT | CASSVAGVVTDTQYF
TRBJ2-1 | - | once | TRBV2 | TGTGCCAGCAGTGAGGAAGAGGTCGCCTACAATGAGCAGTTCTTC | CASSEEEVAYNEQFF
TRBJ2-2 | - | - | TRBV7-3 | TGTGCCAGCAGCTACAGGAGGGGAGGCACCGGGGAGCTGTTTTTT | CASSYRRGGTGELFF
TRBJ2-2 | - | - | TRBV5-1 | TGCGCCAGCAGAAGGGGACATAACACCGGGGAGCTGTTTTTT | CASRRGHNTGELFF
TRBJ2-5 | - | - | TRBV2 | TGTGCCAGCAGTGAAGCGCGGCAAGAGACCCAGTACTTC | CASSEARQETQYF
TRBJ1-2 | TRBD1 | - | TRBV5-1 | TGCGCCAGCAGCTTGGATGGACAGGGATATGGCTACACCTTC | CASSLDGQGYGYTF
TRBJ1-1 | - | few | TRBV19 | TGTGCCAGTTCACCCCAATATGCTGAAGCTTTCTTT | CASSPQYAEAFF
TRBJ2-1 | TRBD1 | - | TRBV24-1 | TGTGCCACCAGTGACCAGACAGGGTTTTCCTACAATGAGCAGTTCTTC | CATSDQTGFSYNEQFF
TRBJ2-1 | TRBD2 | once | TRBV5-1 | TGCGCCAGCAGCTTGGCCTCGAGCGGGGGGGGTAATGAGCAGTTCTTC | CASSLASSGGGNEQFF
TRBJ1-1 | - | - | TRBV3-1/TRBV3-2 | TGTGCCAGCAGTTGGACAGAGAGCGAAGCTTTCTTT | CASSWTESEAFF
TRBJ1-1 | - | - | TRBV5-5 | TGTGCCAGCAGCCCTGAACCGTTGACTGAAGCTTTCTTT | CASSPEPLTEAFF
TRBJ1-6 | - | - | TRBV28 | TGTGCCAGCAGTTTATTGAGCTCCTATAATTCACCCCTCCACTTT | CASSLLSSYNSPLHF
TRBJ1-1 | - | - | TRBV9 | TGTGCCAGCAGCCTGGGGGCGGGGAGGTGGACTGAAGCTTTCTTT | CASSLGAGRWTEAFF
TRBJ1-4 | - | - | TRBV27 | TGTGCCAGCAGGCCGTCCCAGGGAGCGGTTGAAAAACTGTTTTTT | CASRPSQGAVEKLFF
TRBJ1-2 | - | - | TRBV3-1/TRBV3-2 | TGTGCCAGCAGCCCCGGCGGACAGTTCTATGGCTACACCTTC | CASSPGGQFYGYTF
TRBJ2-5 | - | - | TRBV6-1 | TGTGCCAGCAGTGAAAGGGGTAGGGAGACCCAGTACTTC | CASSERGRETQYF
TRBJ1-2 | - | - | TRBV3-1/TRBV3-2 | TGTGCCAGCAGCCAACCAGGGGAGCGTGGCTACACCTTC | CASSQPGERGYTF
TRBJ2-5 | TRBD1 | - | TRBV5-1 | TGCGCCAGCAGCTTGGCCAGGACAGGGATGGAGACCCAGTACTTC | CASSLARTGMETQYF
TRBJ1-2 | - | - | TRBV24-1 | TGTGCCACCAGTGTTGGCCAGTACTATGGCTACACCTTC | CATSVGQYYGYTF
TRBJ2-5 | TRBD2 | - | TRBV5-6 | TGTGCCAGCAGCTCGGGTAGCGGGTTCCAAGAGACCCAGTACTTC | CASSSGSGFQETQYF
TRBJ2-5 | TRBD2 | - | TRBV7-2 | TGTGCCAGCAACCTATTCCCGGGACTAGCGGCTCAAGAGACCCAGTACTTC | CASNLFPGLAAQETQYF
TRBJ2-5 | - | - | TRBV7-6 | TGTGCCAGCAGCTTAAGGGTTTGGGAGGTTAGCAACCAAGAGACCCAGTACTTC | CASSLRVWEVSNQETQYF
TRBJ1-1 | - | - | TRBV5-1 | TGCGCCAGCACAGCTGACAGCCAGTGGGGCACTGAAGCTTTCTTT | CASTADSQWGTEAFF
TRBJ1-3 | - | - | TRBV4-1 | TGCGCCAGCAGCCTCCGGGACCGGGAAGGGAACACCATATATTTT | CASSLRDREGNTIYF
TRBJ1-1 | - | - | TRBV19 | TGTGCCAGTAGCGGGCCAGCGGATCCTGAAGCTTTCTTT | CASSGPADPEAFF
TRBJ1-6 | - | - | TRBV28 | TGTGCCAGCAGTTCCCCTTCCCTAAATTCACCCCTCCACTTT | CASSSPSLNSPLHF
TRBJ1-1 | - | - | TRBV2 | TGTGCCAGCAGTCAACAGGGTCCCACTGAAGCTTTCTTT | CASSQQGPTEAFF
TRBJ1-2 | TRBD1 | few | TRBV2 | TGTGCCAGCAGAACCGGGACAGGCAACTATGGCTACACCTTC | CASRTGTGNYGYTF
TRBJ1-4 | - | - | TRBV19 | TGTGCCAGTAGTACTCCGGGACGCCAGCCGGTTCTGTTTTTT | CASSTPGRQPVLFF
TRBJ2-2 | - | few | TRBV19 | TGTGCCAGTAGTATTACAGGGAACACCGGGGAGCTGTTTTTT | CASSITGNTGELFF
TRBJ2-1 | TRBD1 | - | TRBV28 | TGTGCCAGCGTAGGGACAGGGGCCTTCAGCTACAATGAGCAGTTCTTC | CASVGTGAFSYNEQFF
TRBJ1-5 | - | - | TRBV18 | TGTGCCAGCTCACCCCAGGACAGACTCAATCAGCCCCAGCATTTT | CASSPQDRLNQPQHF
TRBJ2-3 | - | - | TRBV6-5 | TGTGCCGTCGGGACAGATACGCAGTATTTT | CAVGTDTQYF
TRBJ1-5 | TRBD1 | - | TRBV6-2/TRBV6-3 | TGTGCCAGCAGTCAGGGGACAGGGATGGGCAATCAGCCCCAGCATTTT | CASSQGTGMGNQPQHF
TRBJ2-5 | TRBD1 | - | TRBV15 | TGTGCCACCAGGGAAGGGGGCTCTAAAGAGACCCAGTACTTC | CATREGGSKETQYF
TRBJ2-5 | - | - | TRBV7-2 | TGTGCCAGCAGTCAGGAAGGGCTAGTCAGGGAGACCCAGTACTTC | CASSQEGLVRETQYF
TRBJ2-4 | - | - | TRBV21-1 | TGTGCCAGCAGCAGAGACAGGTGGGCGAACATTCAGTACTTC | CASSRDRWANIQYF
TRBJ1-3 | TRBD1 | - | TRBV4-3 | TGCGCCAGCAGCCGGGACAGGGCACCTGGAAACACCATATATTTT | CASSRDRAPGNTIYF
TRBJ2-3 | TRBD1 | once | TRBV24-1 | TGTGCCACCAGTGATTTTGGGACAGGCACTGCAGATACGCAGTATTTT | CATSDFGTGTADTQYF
TRBJ2-5 | - | - | TRBV5-6 | TGTGCCAGCAAGCAGCGGGCCGGTCTTTACGAGACCCAGTACTTC | CASKQRAGLYETQYF
TRBJ1-2 | - | - | TRBV5-1 | TGCGCCAGCAGCTTGGGAGCTAACTATGGCTACACCTTC | CASSLGANYGYTF
TRBJ1-2 | TRBD1 | - | TRBV6-5 | TGTGCCAGCAGACCGGGGACAGACTATGGCTACACCTTC | CASRPGTDYGYTF
TRBJ1-6 | TRBD1 | - | TRBV18 | TGTGCCAGCTCACCACGGACAGGGGAGAACTCACCCCTCCACTTT | CASSPRTGENSPLHF
TRBJ2-1 | TRBD2 | once | TRBV4-1 | TGCGCCAGCAGCCAAGTCGATCTGGGACTAGCAAGAATCGATGAGCAGTTCTTC | CASSQVDLGLARIDEQFF
TRBJ2-2 | TRBD1 | - | TRBV7-7 | TGTGCCAGCAGCCCGACAGGGAAGGGTGGGGAGCTGTTTTTT | CASSPTGKGGELFF
TRBJ2-5 | TRBD2 | - | TRBV5-4 | TGTGCCAGCAGCTTTGCCTTACGGGACTACTACAATTTTGGGACCCAGTACTTC | CASSFALRDYYNFGTQYF
TRBJ2-5 | - | - | TRBV18 | TGTGCCAGCTCACCACTTCGCGGGGAGACCCAGTACTTC | CASSPLRGETQYF
TRBJ1-3 | - | - | TRBV4-1 | TGCGCCAGCAGCCCTTACACGGGGGAGCTCTCTGGAAACACCATATATTTT | CASSPYTGELSGNTIYF
TRBJ2-5 | - | - | TRBV3-1/TRBV3-2 | TGTGCCAGCAGCCAAGGAGCCCGGTGGGAGACCCAGTACTTC | CASSQGARWETQYF
TRBJ1-2 | - | - | TRBV28 | TGTGCCAGCAAACTGAGGGGGGAGAATATCTATGGCTACACCTTC | CASKLRGENIYGYTF
TRBJ2-1 | - | - | TRBV7-2 | TGTGCCAGCAGCCGGGGGCCTCTGAGCTCCTACAATGAGCAGTTCTTC | CASSRGPLSSYNEQFF
TRBJ2-3 | - | - | TRBV12-3/TRBV12-4 | TGTGCCAGCAGTTCACTTAGCACAGATACGCAGTATTTT | CASSSLSTDTQYF
TRBJ1-1 | - | - | TRBV2 | TGTGCCAGCAGTGAGATAGGGGTTTACTACACTTCCACTGAAGCTTTCTTT | CASSEIGVYYTSTEAFF
TRBJ1-1 | - | - | TRBV2 | TGTGCCAGCAGATCGGACTGGAACACTGAAGCTTTCTTT | CASRSDWNTEAFF
TRBJ1-1 | - | - | TRBV5-1 | TGCGCCAGCCGGGGGCTCTCGAACACTGAAGCTTTCTTT | CASRGLSNTEAFF
TRBJ2-4 | TRBD2 | once | TRBV6-6 | TGTGCCAGCAGTTACCCCGGGGGGGCAAAGAAAAACATTCAGTACTTC | CASSYPGGAKKNIQYF
TRBJ2-6 | - | - | TRBV5-1 | TGCGCCAGCAGTCCCCCTCCCTCCTCTGGGGCCAACGTCCTGACTTTC | CASSPPPSSGANVLTF